The T cell receptor beta chain described here comes from a study of shared clonotypes between healthy human individuals. Study-wide background: Serving as donors were a couple of women and three men, whose ages spanned 18 to 49. Study results and limitations: Generally, naive subsets (rather than memory subsets) showed larger estimated richness.

With regard to this clone: The target antigen is unknown.

Every contributor of samples was a Caucasian grown-up residing in Nashville, Tennessee. Original processing notes: Filtering of immunoSEQ junctional sequences could not match full-length read filtering. TCRdb's table, derived via immunoSEQ multiplex PCR, lists solely in-frame clones and lacks some. That table gives V, J and clone size, and the DNA gave D and trimming. The table includes 2,500,000 or so clones, under 95% detected once. Sequencing was done on a sample of naive CD4+ T cells from PBMCs. Noted subset: CD45RA+ positively selected. This TCR came from a man between 18 and 29 years old in good health. Some clones in this sample may be carry-over from other donors' samples.

DNA of the CDR3: TGTGCCAGCAGCGAGAGGGGGGAGATGAACACTGAAGCTTTCTTT. Its translation is CASSERGEMNTEAFF. This chain links TRBV6-5 with TRBJ1-1; TRBD1 might be the D (6 bases). Germline V gene lookup returns CDR1 MNHEY and CDR2 SVGAGI. The CDR3 spans 15 residues. Trimming stripped 6 bases from V and 0 bases from J, with 14 bases between.